The 20 T cell receptor beta chains below come from one sample, sequenced in a study of blood T cell repertoires in COVID-19. This table comes from immunoSEQ multiplex PCR, and its TCRdb copy is limited to in-frame clones, with some not included. The repertoire consists of fewer than 200,000 clones, with about four fifths occurring once and the leading ten covering roughly a fifth. Sequences were obtained from peripheral blood. The receptors here all came from a woman in her 70s who had recovered from COVID-19.

The chain links TRBV4-3 to TRBJ1-5; D not resolved. The germline V gene encodes CDR1 LGHNA and CDR2 YSLEER. The CDR3 length is 16 residues. V was pared by 0 bases and J by 0 bases, with 9 bases between. Here the CDR3 reads CASSQDPQYSNQPQHF. In nucleotides, the CDR3 is TGCGCCAGCAGCCAAGATCCCCAGTATAGCAATCAGCCCCAGCATTTT.

The rearrangement uses TRBV7-9 and TRBJ1-6, with D perhaps matching TRBD1 (6 bases). Germline CDR1 reads SEHNR; CDR2 reads FQNEAQ (reference sequence). The ends were cut back, 7 bases at V and 6 bases at J, with 19 bases in the middle. The CDR3 length is 16 residues. The DNA for the CDR3 is TGTGCCAGCACCTCGTCGGGGGGCCGATCTAATTCACCCCTCCACTTT. Amino acids: CASTSSGGRSNSPLHF.

The rearrangement uses TRBV7-2 and TRBJ1-5; D is ambiguous. The CDR3 spans 15 residues. Germline V gene data show CDR1 as SGHTA and CDR2 as FQGNSA. V lost 3 bases and J lost 0, with 9 bases in between. This chain's CDR3 is CASSLLAGSNQPQHF. The CDR3 DNA reads as TGTGCCAGCAGCTTGTTGGCGGGTAGCAATCAGCCCCAGCATTTT.

As for this clone: The same CDR3 also results from other DNA sequences found in this sample. The chain combines TRBV4-3 with TRBJ1-2; 12 bases align to TRBD1. From germline, CDR1 is LGHNA and CDR2 YSLEER. This CDR3 contains 15 residues. V was pared by 4 bases and J by 5 bases, with 5 bases of the junction left unmatched. This CDR3 reads CASSPGQGAGYGYTF. CDR3 coding DNA: TGCGCCAGCAGCCCGGGACAGGGGGCGGGTTATGGCTACACCTTC.

This chain connects TRBV3-1 (or the pseudogene TRBV3-2) to TRBJ1-4, with 7 bases fitting TRBD1. CDR1 is LGHDT, CDR2 YNNKEL, per germline (reference sequence). The CDR3 covers 13 residues. The V gene end was trimmed by 3 bases and the J gene end by 7 bases; junction bases not matched to a gene: 2. The CDR3 is CASSQPGGEKLFF. DNA of the CDR3: TGTGCCAGCAGCCAGCCAGGGGGTGAAAAACTGTTTTTT.

The chain links TRBV30 to TRBJ1-2; 7 nucleotides match TRBD1. This CDR3 contains 14 residues. Germline loops: CDR1 GTSNPN, CDR2 SVGIG (reference sequence). The trim removed 0 bases at V and 7 bases at J, leaving 8 bases unmatched. DNA of the CDR3: TGTGCCTGGAGTGTAAACAGGGGCGAGGGTGGCTACACCTTC. This codes for CAWSVNRGEGGYTF.

This clone occurred once. The chain is built from TRBV7-8 and TRBJ1-5; 7 bases fit TRBD1. The junction had 4 bases not matched to a gene; V was cut back by 6 bases and J by 5 bases. Germline V lookup: CDR1 SGHVS, CDR2 FQNEAQ. This CDR3 comprises 13 residues. CDR3: CASRGTEDQPQHF. The CDR3 DNA reads as TGTGCCAGCAGGGGGACAGAGGATCAGCCCCAGCATTTT.

This clone was observed a few times. The CDR3 is CASCTYRHGGYTF. As DNA, the CDR3 is TGTGCCAGCTGTACGTACAGGCATGGAGGCTACACCTTC. This chain uses TRBV27 with TRBJ1-2, with D possibly TRBD1 on 5 matching bases. CDR1 and CDR2 (germline): MNHEY, SMNVEV (reference sequence). CDR3 length: 13 residues. The V end lost 8 bases, the J end lost 8 bases, and 18 bases lay between the germline ends.

V gene TRBV7-2 combines with J gene TRBJ2-1, with D maybe TRBD2 (6 bases). The ends were cut back, 5 bases at V and 5 bases at J, with 25 bases in the middle. Germline V gives CDR1 SGHTA, CDR2 FQGNSA. The CDR3 runs 18 residues. The CDR3 DNA sequence: TGTGCCAGCAGCCCACCCGGCTCATTTGCGGGAACCCACAATGAGCAGTTCTTC. This codes for CASSPPGSFAGTHNEQFF.

V usage is TRBV5-4 and J usage is TRBJ2-3; TRBD2 aligns across 10 bases. V lost 4 bases to trimming and J lost 1 base; unmatched junction nucleotides: 6. The CDR3 is 16 residues long. CDR1 is SGHNT and CDR2 is YYREEE in the germline V gene (reference sequence). The CDR3 DNA follows: TGTGCCAGCAGCCCTAGCGGGAGTGGGGGCACAGATACGCAGTATTTT. Its protein is CASSPSGSGGTDTQYF.

The chain joins TRBV6-5 to TRBJ2-2; TRBD2 agrees at 9 bases. The CDR3 totals 14 residues. CDR1 and CDR2 from the germline V gene are MNHEY and SVGAGI. The J segment lost 5 bases and the V segment lost 10 bases, leaving 8 bases of the junction unmatched. DNA of the CDR3: TGTGCCACCCGTAGCGGGAGTTGGACCGGGGAGCTGTTTTTT. Its protein is CATRSGSWTGELFF.

V and J are TRBV3-1 (or the pseudogene TRBV3-2) and TRBJ1-1; 8 positions agree with TRBD1. The ends lost 3 bases at V and 4 bases at J; junction bases unmatched: 4. The CDR3 consists of 14 residues. Germline CDR1 reads LGHDT; CDR2 reads YNNKEL (reference sequence). CDR3 amino acids: CASSQATGGTEAFF. CDR3 nucleotide sequence: TGTGCCAGCAGCCAGGCCACAGGGGGCACTGAAGCTTTCTTT.

This clone was seen once. J is TRBJ1-2 and V is TRBV19, with TRBD1 matching 9 bases. Looked up from germline, CDR1 is LNHDA and CDR2 is SQIVND (reference sequence). Unmatched junction bases numbered 7, after V lost 6 bases and J lost 8 bases. The CDR3 is 13 amino acids. The CDR3 region has the DNA TGTGCCAGTAGGACTTACAGGGGGCTCGGCTACACCTTC. It is translated as CASRTYRGLGYTF.

In its sample, this clone was seen once. The V gene is TRBV28, the J gene TRBJ2-6; possible D gene TRBD1, 5 bases. The germline CDR1 and CDR2 sequences are MDHEN and SYDVKM. The germline V and J ends were trimmed by 8 bases and 0 bases, with 8 bases remaining between them. The CDR3 is 14 residues long. CDR3 nucleotide sequence: TGTGCCAGCCAGGGTCCCTCTGGGGCCAACGTCCTGACTTTC. Protein product: CASQGPSGANVLTF.

This chain links TRBV5-1 with TRBJ2-5; D perhaps matches TRBD1 (6 bases). Germline V lookup: CDR1 SGHRS, CDR2 YFSETQ. V shed 4 bases and J shed 1 base, with 11 bases lying between them. This CDR3 has 14 residues. The CDR3 DNA is TGCGCCAGCAGCCCCATGACAGGCCAAGAGACCCAGTACTTC. Translated: CASSPMTGQETQYF. The variable domain in full, with the rest retrieved from reference TRBV5-1 and TRBJ2-5, is KAGVTQTPRYLIKTRGQQVTLSCSPISGHRSVSWYQQTPGQGLQFLFEYFSETQRNKGNFPGRFSGRQFSNSRSEMNVSTLELGDSALYLCASSPMTGQETQYFGPGTRLLVL.

The V gene is TRBV28, the J gene TRBJ2-7; 8 bases map to TRBD2. J gave up 2 bases and V 7 bases, and 10 bases lay outside the gene matches. Germline V lookup: CDR1 MDHEN, CDR2 SYDVKM. The CDR3 runs to 15 residues. CDR3 DNA sequence: TGTGCCAGCACCTTTGGGACTAGGGTACCCTACGAGCAGTACTTC. Residues: CASTFGTRVPYEQYF.

The CDR3 nucleotides read TGTGCCAGCAGTATATCGGGACGGGGGTACGAGCAGTACTTC. It specifies CASSISGRGYEQYF. The V call is TRBV6-6, the J call TRBJ2-7; a weak D match, TRBD2 (6 bases). Germline V CDR1 and CDR2: MNHNY, SVGAGI (reference sequence). This CDR3 comprises 14 residues. Trimming removed 5 bases from V and 4 bases from J, with 15 bases in between.

The chain recombines TRBV7-2 with TRBJ1-1, with D possibly being TRBD1 (5 bases). The ends were cut back, 1 base at V and 3 bases at J, with 12 bases in the middle. This CDR3 is built from 15 residues. Germline loops: CDR1 SGHTA, CDR2 FQGNSA. CDR3 nucleotides: TGTGCCAGCAGCTTAGTGCGGGGGACCCACACTGAAGCTTTCTTT. Amino acids: CASSLVRGTHTEAFF.

The chain joins TRBV2 to TRBJ2-5, with D uncertain. The germline V gene encodes CDR1 SNHLY and CDR2 FYNNEI. V was trimmed by 6 bases and J by 3 bases, leaving 5 bases between them. This CDR3 has 11 residues. The CDR3 DNA is TGTGCCAGCAGACTGGAAGAGACCCAGTACTTC. Its translation: CASRLEETQYF.

The CDR3 loop is CASSFGRGSEAFF. The CDR3 DNA reads as TGTGCCAGCAGTTTCGGGAGAGGATCGGAAGCTTTCTTT. The chain links TRBV12-3 or TRBV12-4 to TRBJ1-1; D is undetermined. V lost 3 bases to trimming and J lost 8 bases, with 13 bases between them. This CDR3 is 13 amino acids long.